The T cell receptor beta chain described here comes from a study of metastatic and nonmetastatic thyroid tumors. Study at large: The authors compared repertoires across blood and tumor or nodule tissue from malignant and benign thyroid patients.

The CDR3 runs 14 residues. V shed 4 bases and J 3 bases; nucleotides not matched to a gene: 3. Germline-derived CDR1 and CDR2 are LNHDA and SQIVND (reference sequence). Study findings and constraints: Within blood and tumor, benign nodules reportedly had significantly lower TCR beta diversity than malignant thyroid tumors did.

This clone has a handful of counts. The antigen is unknown. All patients reached thyroid surgery having received no treatment beforehand. In the original analysis: The study took CDR3 differences across clinicopathological groups and made a distant-metastasis classifier for papillary thyroid cancer from them. MiXCR was used by TCRdb to re-call the PCR reads. None of the V and J calls come from the authors' own analysis; TCRdb made them. In the table there are about 30,000 clones, 35% to 45% of which are singletons. The source of this sequence is a female donor with papillary thyroid cancer or a benign thyroid nodule (not recorded which). Some clones in this sample may be carry-over from other donors' samples. The specimen sequenced was tumor tissue. This sequence joins TRBV19 and TRBJ2-5, with TRBD2 matching 9 bases. In DNA form, the CDR3 reads TGTGCCAGTAGTAGACTAGCGGAAAAAGAGACCCAGTACTTC. It codes for CASSRLAEKETQYF.